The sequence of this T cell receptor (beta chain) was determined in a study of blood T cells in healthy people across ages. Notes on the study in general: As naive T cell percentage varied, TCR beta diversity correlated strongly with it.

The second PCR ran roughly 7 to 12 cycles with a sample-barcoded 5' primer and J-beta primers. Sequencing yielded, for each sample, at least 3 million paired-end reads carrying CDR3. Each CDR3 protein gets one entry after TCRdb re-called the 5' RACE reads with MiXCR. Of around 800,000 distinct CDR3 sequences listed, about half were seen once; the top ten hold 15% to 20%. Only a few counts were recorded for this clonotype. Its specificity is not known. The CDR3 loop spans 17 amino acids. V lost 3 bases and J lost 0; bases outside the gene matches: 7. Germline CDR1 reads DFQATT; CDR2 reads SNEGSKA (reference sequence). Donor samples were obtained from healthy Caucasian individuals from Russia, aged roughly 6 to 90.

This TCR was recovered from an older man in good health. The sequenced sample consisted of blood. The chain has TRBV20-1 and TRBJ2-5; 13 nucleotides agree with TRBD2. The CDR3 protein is CSARAGLAGRYQETQYF. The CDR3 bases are TGCAGTGCTAGGGCGGGACTAGCGGGACGGTACCAAGAGACCCAGTACTTC.